This TCR beta chain was recorded in a study of persistence of HIV-infected CD4 T cells. This was the immunoSEQ version 4 assay in survey mode. Generated by immunoSEQ multiplex PCR, the TCRdb table keeps only in-frame clones and is missing some. The sample has 15,000 to 20,000 clones; 75% to 80% are singletons. Study conclusions and caveats: Antigen-responding cells were enriched for degenerate expanded CDR3beta sequences.

Cells were stimulated with CMV-infected fibroblast lysates at roughly 9.1 ug/mL. Sorting selected CD4+ T cells upregulating both CD40 ligand and CD69. This clone was recorded only once. Its antigen is not known. This TCR was sampled from an adult man with HIV who was CMV-seropositive. The sequencing here drew on CD4+ T cells sorted from PBMCs after approximately 19-hour stimulation, taken from a patient who received antiretroviral therapy.

CDR3 DNA: TGTGCCAGCAGCCTGGGACCGAATCAGCCCCAGCATTTT. Protein: CASSLGPNQPQHF. The chain uses TRBV3-1 (or the pseudogene TRBV3-2) and TRBJ1-5, with D perhaps TRBD1 (5 bases). Germline values: CDR1 LGHDT, CDR2 YNNKEL (reference sequence). The CDR3 covers 13 residues. Deletions cut 4 bases from V and 4 bases from J, with 8 bases between.